This TCR beta chain was profiled in a study of blood T cell repertoires in COVID-19. Across the study: Specimens from acute and convalescent COVID-19 originated in the United States, Italy and Spain.

Participants were placed into cohorts based on the clinical history they reported. During the 2 weeks before they entered the study, exposed participants had met someone with a PCR-confirmed or clinician-diagnosed COVID-19 case. Under the authors' procedure: Cell counts per sample came from amplifying reference gene primers. The method was immunoSEQ multiplex PCR; TCRdb's version includes in-frame clones alone and lacks a portion of them. V and J calls plus clone size are reproduced from that table; the DNA served to infer D and trimming. The sample carries roughly 400,000 clones, about nine tenths recorded once. V trimming: 3 bases; J trimming: 4 bases; junction bases outside the gene matches: 8. Looked up from germline, CDR1 is MNHNS and CDR2 is SASEGT. The CDR3 has 15 amino acids.

The chain uses TRBV6-1 and TRBJ1-2; 7 bases map to TRBD1. The sequenced material came from PBMCs or T cells enriched from blood (not recorded which). The sequence derives from a woman aged 40 to 50 who had been exposed to COVID-19. The DNA of the CDR3 is TGTGCCAGCAGTGATCTGACAGGGATTGTCTATGGCTACACCTTC. As protein: CASSDLTGIVYGYTF.